The rows below give T cell receptor beta chains drawn from one sample of a study of T cell repertoires in cytomegalovirus infection. Via MiXCR, TCRdb re-called the reads, giving one row per CDR3 protein. This sample has about 190,000 distinct CDR3 sequences, with 8.5% to 10% found just once. The sample consisted of PBMCs. Receptors originate from a human donor in good health (CMV status not recorded). Some clones in this sample may be carry-over from other donors' samples. Both conserved end residues are part of each CDR3. The D gene is left open where the match is weak. Not all rows give a size; the values are once, few, many and, for expanded clones, a class.

TRBV19,TRBJ2-7,.,15,many,TGTGCCAGTAATAGGTTCGGCGGGGATGTCTACGAGCAGTACTTC,CASNRFGGDVYEQYF
TRBV28,TRBJ1-1,.,12,.,TGTGCCAGCAGTTTAAACCCCACTGAAGCTTTCTTT,CASSLNPTEAFF
TRBV7-9,TRBJ2-5,.,12,many,TGTGCCAGCACCCTAAATGGGGAGACCCAGTACTTC,CASTLNGETQYF
TRBV5-4,TRBJ2-7,TRBD1,14,.,TGTGCCAGCAGCTTTTCCGGGACAGGGTTGGGGCAGTACTTC,CASSFSGTGLGQYF
TRBV5-4,TRBJ2-3,.,16,.,TGTGCCAGCAGCCAGGACGCGGATCCCGGGCCAAATACGCAGTATTTT,CASSQDADPGPNTQYF
TRBV15,TRBJ1-1,.,16,few,TGTGCCACCAGTCTTTTTAAGGGGGGGGTGGACACTGAAGCTTTCTTT,CATSLFKGGVDTEAFF
TRBV28,TRBJ1-4,.,15,few,TGTGCCAGCAGTTTGCGTCGGGGGTTTAATGAAAAACTGTTTTTT,CASSLRRGFNEKLFF
TRBV29-1,TRBJ1-4,.,14,few,TGCAGCGTTGTGGTGTCTGGCTTTAATGAAAAACTGTTTTTT,CSVVVSGFNEKLFF
TRBV7-2,TRBJ2-7,TRBD2,15,many,TGTGCCAGCAGCAAGCGGACTAGCGGGGGGCCCGAGCAGTACTTC,CASSKRTSGGPEQYF
TRBV20-1,TRBJ2-1,TRBD2,14,.,TGCAGTGCAATACTAGCGGGAGCGTTGTATGAGCAGTTCTTC,CSAILAGALYEQFF
TRBV7-2,TRBJ1-3,.,15,many,TGTGCCAGCAGCTTAGTTCCGGGGGTTGGAAACACCATATATTTT,CASSLVPGVGNTIYF
TRBV10-3,TRBJ2-4,TRBD2,20,many,TGTGCCATCAGTGAGTCAGGGACTAGCGGGGGCCATCCAGCCAAAAACATTCAGTACTTC,CAISESGTSGGHPAKNIQYF
TRBV12-3/TRBV12-4,TRBJ1-5,TRBD1,13,many,TGTGCCAGCGGGGACAGGGGGCGGCAGCCCCAGCATTTT,CASGDRGRQPQHF
TRBV7-9,TRBJ1-1,.,13,many,TGTGCCAGCAGCCGGTGGGGGAACACTGAAGCTTTCTTT,CASSRWGNTEAFF
TRBV7-2,TRBJ2-1,.,12,many,TGTGCCAGCAGCTTAGGGCCGTTTGAGCAGTTCTTC,CASSLGPFEQFF
TRBV7-2,TRBJ2-2,.,14,many,TGTGCCAGCAGCTTTCTCCGTTCGGCCGGGGAGCTGTTTTTT,CASSFLRSAGELFF
TRBV10-2,TRBJ2-2,.,12,few,TGCGCCAGCAGGGGTTTAGCCGGGGAGCTGTTTTTT,CASRGLAGELFF
TRBV5-1,TRBJ2-1,TRBD2,16,few,TGCGCCAGCAGCGTAGGGGGGACTAGCGGAGGAAATGAGCAGTTCTTC,CASSVGGTSGGNEQFF
TRBV12-3/TRBV12-4,TRBJ1-6,TRBD1,15,.,TGTGCCAGCAGGGGAACGGGACAGAAAAATTCACCCCTCCACTTT,CASRGTGQKNSPLHF
TRBV12-3/TRBV12-4,TRBJ1-1,.,16,.,TGTGCCAGCAGTTTATGGTTTCTGACAGGGAACACTGAAGCTTTCTTT,CASSLWFLTGNTEAFF
TRBV28,TRBJ1-5,.,16,many,TGTGCCAGCAGTCAGGTCTTAGGGATTAGCAATCAGCCCCAGCATTTT,CASSQVLGISNQPQHF
TRBV7-2,TRBJ2-4,TRBD1,16,many,TGTGCCAGCAGCTTAAACCCGACAGGGGGAGCAAACATTCAGTACTTC,CASSLNPTGGANIQYF
TRBV28,TRBJ1-5,.,14,few,TGTGCCAGCACTCGACAGATGAGGCCCCGGCCCCAGCATTTT,CASTRQMRPRPQHF
TRBV7-2,TRBJ2-1,.,16,.,TGTGCCAGCAGCTTATCGCCCCCCGGTTGGAACAATGAGCAGTTCTTC,CASSLSPPGWNNEQFF
TRBV6-2/TRBV6-3,TRBJ1-6,.,16,.,TGTGCCAGCAGGGGGGACGGATCCTCCTATAATTCACCCCTCCACTTT,CASRGDGSSYNSPLHF
TRBV6-1,TRBJ2-3,TRBD2,15,.,TGTGCCAGCAGTACGCCAGCGGGGTCCCCAGATACGCAGTATTTT,CASSTPAGSPDTQYF
TRBV28,TRBJ1-2,.,17,few,TGTGCCAGCAGTTTCATTCCTCAGGGCCTCCTAGCCTATGGCTACACCTTC,CASSFIPQGLLAYGYTF
TRBV4-3,TRBJ2-2,.,18,.,TGCGCCAGCAGCCAAGGGGGAATTGCGGATGCGAACACCGGGGAGCTGTTTTTT,CASSQGGIADANTGELFF
TRBV6-1,TRBJ2-5,TRBD2,16,many,TGTGCCAGCAGTGAAGCGCCTAGCGGGGCCCAAGAGACCCAGTACTTC,CASSEAPSGAQETQYF
TRBV7-8,TRBJ2-1,TRBD2,17,many,TGTGCCAGCAGCTTAGGAGTGAGCGGGAGCTCCTACAATGAGCAGTTCTTC,CASSLGVSGSSYNEQFF
TRBV25-1,TRBJ2-2,.,15,.,TGTGCCAGCAGTGATCGCCTTCTGAACACCGGGGAGCTGTTTTTT,CASSDRLLNTGELFF